A selection of T cell receptor beta chains follows, all from one sample in a study of CD4 T cell repertoires in COVID-19. Sequencing was performed with immunoSEQ multiplex PCR; in TCRdb, only in-frame clones are kept and a portion is missing. This table has fewer than 30,000 clones, approximately 93% appearing once. This specimen consisted of circulating follicular helper CD4+ T cells (cTfh) from blood, obtained before the COVID-19 pandemic. These receptors originate from a human donor who had COVID-19. Each CDR3 is given with its conserved first and last residue. Each record gives: J gene, D gene, clone size, V gene, CDR3 protein, CDR3 DNA. The D gene is left open where the match is weak. For some rows the clone size is stated as once, few or many, or as a class when expanded; others skip it.

TRBJ2-2 | - | - | TRBV11-1 | CASRSIGTSTGELFF | TGTGCCAGCAGGTCTATCGGGACATCCACCGGGGAGCTGTTTTTT
TRBJ2-5 | - | - | TRBV19 | CASSIGLVQETQYF | TGTGCCAGTAGTATAGGTCTAGTCCAAGAGACCCAGTACTTC
TRBJ2-5 | TRBD2 | - | TRBV9 | CASSVGTSGIAGETQYF | TGTGCCAGCAGCGTAGGGACTAGCGGGATAGCGGGAGAGACCCAGTACTTC
TRBJ1-2 | - | once | TRBV6-1 | CASIQTDGYTF | TGTGCCAGCATTCAGACAGATGGCTACACCTTC
TRBJ1-2 | TRBD1 | - | TRBV7-2 | CASSPGQGEMGYTF | TGTGCCAGCAGCCCTGGACAGGGAGAAATGGGCTACACCTTC
TRBJ1-1 | - | once | TRBV7-9 | CASSFQGYSEAFF | TGTGCCAGCAGCTTCCAGGGATACTCTGAAGCTTTCTTT
TRBJ2-1 | TRBD2 | - | TRBV4-2 | CASSYRLAGSYNEQFF | TGTGCCAGCAGCTACCGACTAGCGGGATCCTACAATGAGCAGTTCTTC
TRBJ2-1 | TRBD2 | - | TRBV2 | CASTELIAGGYNEQFF | TGTGCCAGCACTGAGCTCATAGCGGGGGGCTACAATGAGCAGTTCTTC
TRBJ1-4 | - | - | TRBV4-1 | CASSQAGQGEKLFF | TGCGCCAGCAGCCAAGCGGGACAAGGAGAAAAACTGTTTTTT
TRBJ2-5 | TRBD2 | - | TRBV10-3 | CAIIFRYGLAQETQYF | TGTGCCATCATCTTCCGCTATGGACTAGCTCAAGAGACCCAGTACTTC
TRBJ2-7 | TRBD1 | - | TRBV7-9 | CASSPDRGYFRDEQYF | TGTGCCAGCAGCCCAGACAGGGGTTATTTTCGGGACGAGCAGTACTTC
TRBJ2-7 | TRBD2 | - | TRBV28 | CASSSSGASYEQYF | TGTGCCAGCAGTTCTAGCGGAGCCTCCTACGAGCAGTACTTC
TRBJ2-3 | TRBD2 | once | TRBV19 | CARASGRDTDTQYF | TGTGCCAGAGCTAGCGGGAGAGACACAGATACGCAGTATTTT
TRBJ1-1 | - | once | TRBV7-9 | CASSVAATEAFF | TGTGCCAGCAGCGTAGCGGCCACTGAAGCTTTCTTT
TRBJ1-3 | - | - | TRBV7-9 | CASSLAGGGNTIYF | TGTGCCAGCAGCTTAGCAGGGGGTGGAAACACCATATATTTT
TRBJ2-1 | - | - | TRBV30 | CAWSPALSSYNEQFF | TGTGCCTGGAGTCCTGCGTTAAGCTCCTACAATGAGCAGTTCTTC
TRBJ2-2 | TRBD1 | - | TRBV5-1 | CASSLTGGNTGELFF | TGCGCCAGCAGCTTGACAGGGGGTAACACCGGGGAGCTGTTTTTT
TRBJ1-3 | - | - | TRBV7-9 | CASSLGGVSGNTIYF | TGTGCCAGCAGCTTAGGCGGGGTCTCTGGAAACACCATATATTTT
TRBJ2-1 | TRBD2 | - | TRBV7-3 | CASSLTIAGVYNEQFF | TGTGCCAGCAGCTTAACAATAGCGGGTGTCTACAATGAGCAGTTCTTC
TRBJ1-2 | TRBD1 | - | TRBV2 | CASSVGQAYGYTF | TGTGCCAGCAGTGTGGGACAGGCGTATGGCTACACCTTC
TRBJ2-7 | TRBD1 | - | TRBV28 | CASSLRQGASEQYF | TGTGCCAGCAGTTTAAGGCAGGGGGCTAGCGAGCAGTACTTC
TRBJ1-5 | TRBD1 | - | TRBV7-2 | CASSSWTGGSNQPQHF | TGTGCCAGCAGCTCCTGGACAGGGGGAAGCAATCAGCCCCAGCATTTT
TRBJ2-2 | - | - | TRBV10-3 | CAMSRAAGTGELFF | TGTGCCATGTCACGGGCCGCGGGGACCGGGGAGCTGTTTTTT
TRBJ1-2 | TRBD1 | few | TRBV2 | CASRSGQGAWGYTF | TGTGCCAGCAGGTCGGGACAGGGGGCTTGGGGCTACACCTTC
TRBJ2-7 | TRBD1 | - | TRBV5-1 | CASSLGQGTRYEQYF | TGCGCCAGCAGCTTGGGACAGGGAACTCGGTACGAGCAGTACTTC
TRBJ1-1 | - | - | TRBV7-8 | CASSFARAEAFF | TGTGCCAGCAGCTTCGCGAGGGCCGAAGCTTTCTTT
TRBJ1-4 | - | - | TRBV4-1 | CASQYNAGATNEKLFF | TGCGCCAGCCAATACAATGCCGGAGCAACTAATGAAAAACTGTTTTTT
TRBJ2-7 | TRBD1 | - | TRBV27 | CASSLRRPGQGAGEQYF | TGTGCCAGCAGTTTACGGCGCCCGGGACAGGGGGCGGGCGAGCAGTACTTC
TRBJ2-1 | TRBD1 | - | TRBV7-2 | CASSPLLTGGNEQFF | TGTGCCAGCAGCCCCCTGTTGACAGGGGGCAACGAGCAGTTCTTC
TRBJ1-2 | - | - | TRBV6-5 | CASSTQGNYGYTF | TGTGCCAGCAGCACACAGGGCAACTATGGCTACACCTTC
TRBJ2-3 | - | - | TRBV5-1 | CASSRTRAGTDTQYF | TGCGCCAGCAGCCGCACTAGAGCCGGCACAGATACGCAGTATTTT
TRBJ2-2 | - | - | TRBV9 | CASSAGVRGNTGELFF | TGTGCCAGCAGCGCTGGAGTAAGGGGAAATACCGGGGAGCTGTTTTTT
TRBJ1-1 | TRBD1 | - | TRBV10-3 | CAISTQGAGTEAFF | TGTGCCATCAGTACACAGGGGGCGGGGACTGAAGCTTTCTTT
TRBJ2-7 | TRBD1 | - | TRBV5-1 | CASSPGQGAEQYF | TGCGCCAGCAGCCCGGGGCAGGGGGCCGAGCAGTACTTC
TRBJ2-3 | - | few | TRBV10-3 | CAIKEGDQYF | TGTGCCATCAAAGAGGGGGATCAGTATTTT
TRBJ1-1 | - | - | TRBV5-1 | CASSPQGQTEAFF | TGCGCCAGCAGCCCACAGGGCCAGACTGAAGCTTTCTTT